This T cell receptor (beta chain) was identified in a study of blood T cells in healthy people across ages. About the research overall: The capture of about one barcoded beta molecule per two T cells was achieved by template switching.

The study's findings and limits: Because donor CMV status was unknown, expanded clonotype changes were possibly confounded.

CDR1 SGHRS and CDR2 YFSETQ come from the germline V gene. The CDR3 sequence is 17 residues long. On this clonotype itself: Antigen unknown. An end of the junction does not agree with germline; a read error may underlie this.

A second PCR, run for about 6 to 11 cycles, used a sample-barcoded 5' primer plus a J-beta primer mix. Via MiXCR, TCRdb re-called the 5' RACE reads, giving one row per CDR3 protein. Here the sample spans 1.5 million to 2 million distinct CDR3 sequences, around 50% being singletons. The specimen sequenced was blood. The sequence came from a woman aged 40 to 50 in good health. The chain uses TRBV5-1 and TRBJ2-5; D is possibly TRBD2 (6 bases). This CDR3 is CASSGGLQTVGRETQNF. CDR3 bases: TGCGCCAGCAGCGGGGGGTTACAGACCGTCGGTCGGGAGACCCAGAACTTC.